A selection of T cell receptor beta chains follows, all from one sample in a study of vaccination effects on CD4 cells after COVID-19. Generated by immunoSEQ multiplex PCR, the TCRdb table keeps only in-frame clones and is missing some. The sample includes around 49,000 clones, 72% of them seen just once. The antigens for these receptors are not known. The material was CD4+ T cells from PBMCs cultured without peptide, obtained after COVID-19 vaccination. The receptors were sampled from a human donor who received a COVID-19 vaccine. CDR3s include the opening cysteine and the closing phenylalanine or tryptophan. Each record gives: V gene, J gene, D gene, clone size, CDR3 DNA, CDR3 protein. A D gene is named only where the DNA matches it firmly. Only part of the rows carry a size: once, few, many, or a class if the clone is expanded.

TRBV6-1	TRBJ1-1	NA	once	TGTGCCAGCAGTGAACCAGGGGAAGAAGCTTTCTTT	CASSEPGEEAFF
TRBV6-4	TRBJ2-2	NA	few	TGTGCCAGCAGTGACAGGGACACCGGGGAGCTGTTTTTT	CASSDRDTGELFF
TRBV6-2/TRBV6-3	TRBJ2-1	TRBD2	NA	TGTGCCAGCAGTGGGACTAGCGGGAGGCGGTACAATGAGCAGTTCTTC	CASSGTSGRRYNEQFF
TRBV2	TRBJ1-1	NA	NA	TGTGCCAGCACCCAGACAGTTACGAACACTGAAGCTTTCTTT	CASTQTVTNTEAFF
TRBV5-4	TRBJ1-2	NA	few	TGTGCCAGCAGCTTCAAACGGGATGGCTACACCTTC	CASSFKRDGYTF
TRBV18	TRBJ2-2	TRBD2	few	TGTGCCAGCTCAGCGGGACTAGCGGTTCCCGGGGAGCTGTTTTTT	CASSAGLAVPGELFF
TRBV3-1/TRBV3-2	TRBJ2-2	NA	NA	TGTGCCAGCAGCCCCCTTCGCACCGGGGAGCTGTTTTTT	CASSPLRTGELFF
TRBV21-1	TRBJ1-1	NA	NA	TGTGCCAGCAGCAAAGCCGCGACAGGCCCAGGCACTGAAGCTTTCTTT	CASSKAATGPGTEAFF
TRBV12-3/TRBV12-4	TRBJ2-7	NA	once	TGTGCCAGCAGCCGAACCTACGAGCAGTACTTC	CASSRTYEQYF
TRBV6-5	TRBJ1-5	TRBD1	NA	TGTGCCAGCCGGTTGACAGGGGTCGATCAGCCCCAGCATTTT	CASRLTGVDQPQHF
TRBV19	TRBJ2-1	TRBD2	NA	TGTGCCAGTAGTATAGACGCACCGGGACTAGCGGGTTTCAATGAGCAGTTCTTC	CASSIDAPGLAGFNEQFF
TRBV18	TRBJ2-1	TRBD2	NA	TGTGCCAGCTCACCACCGCCGGGAGGCAAGGATGAGCAGTTCTTC	CASSPPPGGKDEQFF
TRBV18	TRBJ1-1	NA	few	TGTGCCAGCTCAACGACAGGGAACACTGAAGCTTTCTTT	CASSTTGNTEAFF
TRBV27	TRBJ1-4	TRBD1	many	TGTGCCAGCAGCCAACAGGGGTTTAATGAAAAACTGTTTTTT	CASSQQGFNEKLFF
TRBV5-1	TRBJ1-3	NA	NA	TGCGCCAGCAGCTTAACAGGCCTCTCTGGAAACACCATATATTTT	CASSLTGLSGNTIYF
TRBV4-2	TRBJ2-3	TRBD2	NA	TGTGCCAGCAGCCAACTAGGTTCCGTAACTAGCGGGAGCACAGATACGCAGTATTTT	CASSQLGSVTSGSTDTQYF
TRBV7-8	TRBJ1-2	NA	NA	TGTGCCAGCAGCTTAGAATCCCGGGAGACGAATGGCTACACCTTC	CASSLESRETNGYTF
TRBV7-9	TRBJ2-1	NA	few	TGTGCCAGCAGCACGAGGGGAGGTCGAAACAATGAGCAGTTCTTC	CASSTRGGRNNEQFF
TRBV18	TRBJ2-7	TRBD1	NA	TGTGCCAGCTCACAGTATGGACAGGGGGGCAACGAGCAGTACTTC	CASSQYGQGGNEQYF
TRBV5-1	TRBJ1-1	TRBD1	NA	TGCGCCAGCAGCTGGGCGACAGGGTCTGAAGCTTTCTTT	CASSWATGSEAFF
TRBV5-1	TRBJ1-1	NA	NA	TGCGCCAGCAGCTTTTCAGGACGGAACACTGAAGCTTTCTTT	CASSFSGRNTEAFF
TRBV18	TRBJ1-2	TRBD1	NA	TGTGCCAGCTCACCATTCACAGGGGAAGGCTACACCTTC	CASSPFTGEGYTF
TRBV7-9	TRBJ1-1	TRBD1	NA	TGTGCCAGCAGCTTAGATGCCAGGGGGGCCGAAGCTTTCTTT	CASSLDARGAEAFF
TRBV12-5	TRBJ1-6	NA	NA	TGTGCTAGTGGTTCCCGCCCGGGGAGCTCCTATAATTCACCCCTCCACTTT	CASGSRPGSSYNSPLHF
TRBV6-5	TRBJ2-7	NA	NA	TGTGCCAGCAGTTACTCGTACAACGCCTACGAGCAGTACTTC	CASSYSYNAYEQYF
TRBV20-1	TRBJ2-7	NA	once	TGCAGTGCTAAAGGGTCTGACGAGCAGTACTTC	CSAKGSDEQYF
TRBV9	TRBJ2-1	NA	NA	TGTGCCAGCAGCTCGGACTACTACAATGAGCAGTTCTTC	CASSSDYYNEQFF
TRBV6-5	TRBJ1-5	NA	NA	TGTGCCAGCAAGAACAGTCACAATCAGCCCCAGCATTTT	CASKNSHNQPQHF
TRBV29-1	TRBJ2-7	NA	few	TGCAGCGTTGAAGACGGATACTCCTACGAGCAGTACTTC	CSVEDGYSYEQYF
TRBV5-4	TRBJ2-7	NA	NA	TGTGCCAGCAGCTTGGACTCGTCGGGGGTCTACGAGCAGTACTTC	CASSLDSSGVYEQYF
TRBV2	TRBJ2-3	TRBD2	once	TGTGCCAGCAGCGCACTTAGCGGGAGGGGATCAGATACGCAGTATTTT	CASSALSGRGSDTQYF
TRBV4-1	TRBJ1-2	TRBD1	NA	TGCGCCAGCAGCCAAGGGTCCAGGACAGGGAACTATGGCTACACCTTC	CASSQGSRTGNYGYTF
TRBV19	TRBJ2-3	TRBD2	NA	TGTGCCAGTAGTACCGCTAGCGGGAGGTTGGCAGATACGCAGTATTTT	CASSTASGRLADTQYF
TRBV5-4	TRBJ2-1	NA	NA	TGTGCCAGCAGCTTGACAACACCCTCCTACAATGAGCAGTTCTTC	CASSLTTPSYNEQFF
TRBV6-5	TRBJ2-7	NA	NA	TGTGCCAGCAAATTTGGGGGGTCAAACTCCTACGAGCAGTACTTC	CASKFGGSNSYEQYF
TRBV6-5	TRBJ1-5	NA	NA	TGTGCCAGCAGTTCTCCCGGCCTTCAGCCCCAGCATTTT	CASSSPGLQPQHF
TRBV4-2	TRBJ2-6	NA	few	TGTGCCAGCAGCCATCAAAGGGAGGCCAACGTCCTGACTTTC	CASSHQREANVLTF
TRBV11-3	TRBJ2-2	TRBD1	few	TGTGCCAGCAGCCAGGGACAGGGGGTGGCCGGGGAGCTGTTTTTT	CASSQGQGVAGELFF
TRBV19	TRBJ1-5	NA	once	TGTGCCAGTAGTATGGTTGTGGGGGTAGACAATCAGCCCCAGCATTTT	CASSMVVGVDNQPQHF
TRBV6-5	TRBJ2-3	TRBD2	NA	TGTGCCAGCAGATTTAGCGGGGGCACAGATACGCAGTATTTT	CASRFSGGTDTQYF
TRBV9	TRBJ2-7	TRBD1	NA	TGTGCCAGCAGCGTAGAGCCGGGACAGGGCTCCTACGAGCAGTACTTC	CASSVEPGQGSYEQYF
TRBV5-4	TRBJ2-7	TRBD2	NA	TGTGCCAGCAGCTTGGTGGGGGGGGGAGCCTACGAGCAGTACTTC	CASSLVGGGAYEQYF
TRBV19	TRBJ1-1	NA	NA	TGTGCCAGTAGTATATTTGGGGAATTGGGGGTGGACACTGAAGCTTTCTTT	CASSIFGELGVDTEAFF